This is a list of T cell receptor beta chains from one sample in a study of T cells in Graves' hyperthyroidism and ophthalmopathy. Each CDR3 protein is one row after TCRdb ran MiXCR on the multiplex PCR reads. The table shows roughly 840,000 distinct CDR3 sequences, with roughly 37% occurring only once. Material for sequencing was blood. These receptors all come from a man aged 18-30 years with Graves' hyperthyroidism. Each CDR3 is given with its conserved first and last residue. Fields, in order: clone size, V gene, J gene, D gene, CDR3 protein, CDR3 DNA. The D gene is left open where the match is weak. Expanded clones are given a class, and other clones once, few, many or no size at all.

abundance: -; v_gene: TRBV11-1; j_gene: TRBJ1-5; d_gene: -; CDR3aa: CASSVEENSNQPQHF; CDR3nt: TGTGCCAGCAGCGTTGAAGAGAATAGCAATCAGCCCCAGCATTTT
abundance: -; v_gene: TRBV10-3; j_gene: TRBJ1-1; d_gene: TRBD1; CDR3aa: CASSYGTGGWTEAFF; CDR3nt: TGTGCCAGCAGTTACGGGACAGGGGGCTGGACTGAAGCTTTCTTT
abundance: once; v_gene: TRBV15; j_gene: TRBJ2-2; d_gene: -; CDR3aa: CATSSEGTKNTGELFF; CDR3nt: TGTGCCACCAGCAGCGAAGGGACAAAGAACACCGGGGAGCTGTTCTTT
abundance: -; v_gene: TRBV19; j_gene: TRBJ2-7; d_gene: TRBD2; CDR3aa: CASSLTSESYEQYF; CDR3nt: TGTGCCAGTAGTCTGACTAGCGAGTCCTACGAGCAGTACTTC
abundance: few; v_gene: TRBV11-2; j_gene: TRBJ2-5; d_gene: TRBD2; CDR3aa: CASSLEASGTAQYF; CDR3nt: TGTGCCAGCAGCTTAGAGGCTAGCGGGACGGCCCAGTACTTC
abundance: -; v_gene: TRBV7-2; j_gene: TRBJ2-5; d_gene: -; CDR3aa: CASRVKLETQYF; CDR3nt: TGTGCCAGCAGGGTCAAGTTAGAGACCCAGTACTTC
abundance: -; v_gene: TRBV5-1; j_gene: TRBJ1-1; d_gene: -; CDR3aa: CASTQDRIRTSEAFF; CDR3nt: TGCGCCAGCACCCAGGACCGGATCCGTACGTCTGAAGCTTTCTTT
abundance: many; v_gene: TRBV9; j_gene: TRBJ1-4; d_gene: -; CDR3aa: CASSVDRGSNEKLFF; CDR3nt: TGTGCCAGCAGCGTAGACCGGGGGTCTAATGAAAAACTGTTTTTT
abundance: -; v_gene: TRBV6-6; j_gene: TRBJ2-5; d_gene: TRBD2; CDR3aa: CASSWGLSSGSRQETQYF; CDR3nt: TGTGCCAGCAGTTGGGGTTTGAGTAGCGGGAGTCGGCAAGAGACCCAGTACTTC
abundance: many; v_gene: TRBV15; j_gene: TRBJ2-7; d_gene: -; CDR3aa: CATSRDRGTGLYEQYF; CDR3nt: TGTGCCACCAGCAGAGATCGCGGGACCGGTCTATACGAGCAGTACTTC
abundance: -; v_gene: TRBV6-6; j_gene: TRBJ1-5; d_gene: -; CDR3aa: CASSTQGLWQPQHF; CDR3nt: TGTGCCAGCAGTACACAGGGTTTGTGGCAGCCCCAGCATTTT